This T cell receptor beta chain was captured in a study of cytotoxic CD8 clonotypes in ibrutinib-treated CLL. Study-wide results and limits: Clonality was higher at baseline than in age-matched healthy donors and tracked circulating CD8+ T-cell counts. The times at which samples were taken varied between sustained-remission and progressing patients. Clonality was higher at ibrutinib response and returned toward baseline at progression.

In regard to this clone: Its target is unknown.

The table came from immunoSEQ multiplex PCR; TCRdb's copy has only in-frame clones and leaves some out. The data show about 300,000 clones, roughly four fifths seen once. The V and J ends lost 1 base and 2 bases respectively, with 13 bases between them. CDR1 is LNHNV and CDR2 is YYDKDF in the germline V gene (reference sequence). The CDR3 runs to 16 residues. The gene calls are TRBV15 and TRBJ2-3; D perhaps matches TRBD1 (6 bases). Specimen: PBMCs, collected at disease progression, from a patient treated with ibrutinib. The TCR originated in a human donor with chronic lymphocytic leukemia. CDR3 loop: CATSRGQQGHTDTQYF. CDR3 sequence (DNA): TGTGCCACCAGCAGAGGTCAACAGGGCCACACAGATACGCAGTATTTT.